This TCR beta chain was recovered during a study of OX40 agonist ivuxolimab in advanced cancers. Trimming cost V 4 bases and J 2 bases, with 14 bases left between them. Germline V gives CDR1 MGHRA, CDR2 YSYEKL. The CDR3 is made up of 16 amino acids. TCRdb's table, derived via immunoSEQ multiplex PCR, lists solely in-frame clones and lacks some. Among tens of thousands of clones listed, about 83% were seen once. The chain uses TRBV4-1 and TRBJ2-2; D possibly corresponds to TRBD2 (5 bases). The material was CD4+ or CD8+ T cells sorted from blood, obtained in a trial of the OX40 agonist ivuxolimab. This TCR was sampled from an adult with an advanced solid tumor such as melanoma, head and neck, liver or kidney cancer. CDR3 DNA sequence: TGCGCCAGCAGCCCCCATCAGCGGAAAAACACCGGGGAGCTGTTTTTT. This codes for CASSPHQRKNTGELFF.